The T cell receptor beta chain described here comes from a study of blood T cell repertoires in COVID-19. Whole-study context: In each case, the material was cDNA or gDNA derived from T cells, B-cell-depleted T cells, or PBMCs.

Germline lookup yields CDR1 LGHNT and CDR2 FRNRAP. CDR3 length: 15 residues. V shed 6 bases, J shed 3 bases, and the junction held 6 bases outside the gene matches. As handled by the study authors: Amplifying reference gene primers gave estimates of nucleated cell counts. TCRdb's table, derived via immunoSEQ multiplex PCR, lists solely in-frame clones and lacks some. Clonal size and the V and J genes are those of that table, whereas D and trimming came from the DNA. The sample comprises about 240,000 clones, about 90% of which are singletons, and approximately 7.6% rests with the top ten. This clonotype was sampled from a man in his 60s who had recovered from COVID-19. The V call is TRBV12-5, the J call TRBJ1-5, with 9 bases lining up with TRBD1. Sequenced sample: peripheral blood. The CDR3 here is CASGQDRGPNQPQHF. The CDR3 DNA reads TGTGCTAGTGGCCAGGACAGGGGTCCCAATCAGCCCCAGCATTTT.